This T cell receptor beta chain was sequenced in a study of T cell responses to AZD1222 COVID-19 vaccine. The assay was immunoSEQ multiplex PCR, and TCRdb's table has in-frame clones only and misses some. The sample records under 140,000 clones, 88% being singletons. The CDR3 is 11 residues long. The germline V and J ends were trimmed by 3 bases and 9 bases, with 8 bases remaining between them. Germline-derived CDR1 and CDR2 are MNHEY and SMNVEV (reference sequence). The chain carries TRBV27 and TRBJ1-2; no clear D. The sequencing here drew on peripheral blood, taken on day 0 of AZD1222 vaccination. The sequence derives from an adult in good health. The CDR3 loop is CASSFAGSYTF. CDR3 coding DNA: TGTGCCAGCAGTTTCGCGGGGAGCTACACCTTC.